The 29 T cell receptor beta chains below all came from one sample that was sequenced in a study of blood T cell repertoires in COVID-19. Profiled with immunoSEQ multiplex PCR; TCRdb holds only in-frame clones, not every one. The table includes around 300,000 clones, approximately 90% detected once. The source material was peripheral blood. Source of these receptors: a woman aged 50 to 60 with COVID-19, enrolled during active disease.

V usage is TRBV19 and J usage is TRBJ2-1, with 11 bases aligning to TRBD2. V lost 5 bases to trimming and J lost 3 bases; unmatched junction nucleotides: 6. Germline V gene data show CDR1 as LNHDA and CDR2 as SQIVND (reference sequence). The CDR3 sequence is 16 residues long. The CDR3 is CASSQGLAEYYNEQFF. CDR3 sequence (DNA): TGTGCCAGTAGTCAGGGACTAGCGGAGTACTACAATGAGCAGTTCTTC.

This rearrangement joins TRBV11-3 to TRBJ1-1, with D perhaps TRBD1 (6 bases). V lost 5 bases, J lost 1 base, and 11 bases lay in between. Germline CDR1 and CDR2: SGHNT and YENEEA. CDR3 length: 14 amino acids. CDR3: CASSPRGANTEAFF. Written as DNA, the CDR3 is TGTGCCAGCAGCCCGCGGGGGGCGAACACTGAAGCTTTCTTT.

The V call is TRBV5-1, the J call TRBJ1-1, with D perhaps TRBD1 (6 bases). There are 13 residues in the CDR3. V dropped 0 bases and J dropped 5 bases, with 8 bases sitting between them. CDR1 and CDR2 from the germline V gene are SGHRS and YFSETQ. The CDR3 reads CASSLGGTTEAFF. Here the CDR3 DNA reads TGCGCCAGCAGCTTGGGGGGGACAACTGAAGCTTTCTTT.

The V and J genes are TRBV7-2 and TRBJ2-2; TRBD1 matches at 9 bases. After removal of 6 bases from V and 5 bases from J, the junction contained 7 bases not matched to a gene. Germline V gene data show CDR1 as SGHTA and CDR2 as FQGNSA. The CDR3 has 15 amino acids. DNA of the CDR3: TGTGCCAGCAGGTCCGGGACAGGGTCGACCGGGGAGCTGTTTTTT. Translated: CASRSGTGSTGELFF.

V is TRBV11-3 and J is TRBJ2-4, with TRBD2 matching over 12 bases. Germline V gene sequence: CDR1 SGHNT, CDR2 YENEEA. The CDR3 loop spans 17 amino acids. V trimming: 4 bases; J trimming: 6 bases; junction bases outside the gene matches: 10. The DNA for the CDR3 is TGTGCCAGCAGCTCCCAAAGGACTAGCGGGAAAGGAAACATTCAGTACTTC. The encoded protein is CASSSQRTSGKGNIQYF.

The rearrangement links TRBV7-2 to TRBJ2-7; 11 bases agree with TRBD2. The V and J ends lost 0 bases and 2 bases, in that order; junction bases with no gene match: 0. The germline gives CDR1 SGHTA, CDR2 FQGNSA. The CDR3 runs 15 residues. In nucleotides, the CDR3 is TGTGCCAGCAGCTTAGCGGGACTAGCGGCCTACGAGCAGTACTTC. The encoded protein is CASSLAGLAAYEQYF.

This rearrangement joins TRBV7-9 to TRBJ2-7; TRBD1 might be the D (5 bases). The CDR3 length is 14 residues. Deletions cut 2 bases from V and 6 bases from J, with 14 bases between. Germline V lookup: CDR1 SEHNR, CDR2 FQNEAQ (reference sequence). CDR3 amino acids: CASSLSQGPGEQYF. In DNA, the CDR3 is TGTGCCAGCAGCTTATCGCAGGGCCCGGGCGAGCAGTACTTC.

CDR3 DNA: TGTGCCAGCAGCTTACGACTAGCGGGAAACTGCGAGCAGTACTTC. Translating it yields CASSLRLAGNCEQYF. This chain connects TRBV11-3 to TRBJ2-7; 11 bases line up with TRBD2. The trim removed 2 bases at V and 6 bases at J, leaving 6 bases unmatched. The V gene's germline CDR1 is SGHNT and CDR2 YENEEA. The CDR3 consists of 15 residues.

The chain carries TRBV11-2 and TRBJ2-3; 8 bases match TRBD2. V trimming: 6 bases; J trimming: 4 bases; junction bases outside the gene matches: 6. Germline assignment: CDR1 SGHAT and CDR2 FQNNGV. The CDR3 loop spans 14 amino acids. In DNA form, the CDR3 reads TGTGCCAGCAGGGGGGGGACTAGTGCAGATACGCAGTATTTT. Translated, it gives CASRGGTSADTQYF.

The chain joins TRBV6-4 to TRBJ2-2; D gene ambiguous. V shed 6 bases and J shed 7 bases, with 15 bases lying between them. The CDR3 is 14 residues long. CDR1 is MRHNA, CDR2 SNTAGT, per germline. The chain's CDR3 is CASRRDPSGGELFF. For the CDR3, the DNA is TGTGCCAGCAGGAGAGACCCATCGGGCGGGGAGCTGTTTTTT.

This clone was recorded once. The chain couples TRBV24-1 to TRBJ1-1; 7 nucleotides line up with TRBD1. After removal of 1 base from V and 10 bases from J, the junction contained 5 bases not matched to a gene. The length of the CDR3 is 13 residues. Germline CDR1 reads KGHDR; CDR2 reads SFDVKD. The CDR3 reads CATSDLQGIRAFF. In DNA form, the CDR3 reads TGTGCCACCAGTGATTTACAGGGGATCAGAGCTTTCTTT.

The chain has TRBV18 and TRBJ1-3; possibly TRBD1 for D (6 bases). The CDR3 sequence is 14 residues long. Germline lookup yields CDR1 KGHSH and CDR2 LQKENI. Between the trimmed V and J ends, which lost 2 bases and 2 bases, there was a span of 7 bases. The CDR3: CASSPNRAGNTIYF. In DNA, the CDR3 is TGTGCCAGCTCACCAAACAGGGCTGGAAACACCATATATTTT.

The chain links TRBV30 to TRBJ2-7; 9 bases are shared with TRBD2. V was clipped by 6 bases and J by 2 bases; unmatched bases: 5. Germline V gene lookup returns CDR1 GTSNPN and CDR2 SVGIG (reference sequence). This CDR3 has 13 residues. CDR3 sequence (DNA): TGTGCCTGTTATAGCGGGAGCACCTACGAGCAGTACTTC. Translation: CACYSGSTYEQYF. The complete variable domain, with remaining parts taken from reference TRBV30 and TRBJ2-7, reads SQTIHQWPATLVQPVGSPLSLECTVEGTSNPNLYWYRQAAGRGLQLLFYSVGIGQISSEVPQNLSASRPQDRQFILSSKKLLLSDSGFYLCACYSGSTYEQYFGPGTRLTVT.

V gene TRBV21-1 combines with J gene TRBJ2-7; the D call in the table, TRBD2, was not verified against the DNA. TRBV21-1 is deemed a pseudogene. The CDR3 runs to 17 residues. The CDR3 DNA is TGTGCCAGCAGCAAAGGTCACCCTCTCGGGACTTCCTACGAGCAGTACTTC. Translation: CASSKGHPLGTSYEQYF.

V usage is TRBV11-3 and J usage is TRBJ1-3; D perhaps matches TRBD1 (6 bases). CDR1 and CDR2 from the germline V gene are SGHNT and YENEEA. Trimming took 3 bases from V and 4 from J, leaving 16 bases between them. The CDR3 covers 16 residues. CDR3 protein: CASSLEPRGSGNTIYF. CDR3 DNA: TGTGCCAGCAGCTTGGAACCCAGGGGTTCCGGAAACACCATATATTTT.

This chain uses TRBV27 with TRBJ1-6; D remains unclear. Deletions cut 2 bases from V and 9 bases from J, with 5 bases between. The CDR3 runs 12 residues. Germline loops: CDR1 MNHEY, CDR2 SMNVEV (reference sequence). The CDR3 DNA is TGTGCCAGCAGTTTAGGGCTTTCACCCCTCCACTTT. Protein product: CASSLGLSPLHF.

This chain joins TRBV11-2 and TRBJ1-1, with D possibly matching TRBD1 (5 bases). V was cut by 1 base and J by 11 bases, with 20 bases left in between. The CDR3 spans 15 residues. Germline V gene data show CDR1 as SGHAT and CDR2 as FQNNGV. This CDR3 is CASSLVLVGPVSAFF. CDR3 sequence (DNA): TGTGCCAGCAGCTTAGTTCTGGTGGGGCCGGTGAGTGCTTTCTTT.

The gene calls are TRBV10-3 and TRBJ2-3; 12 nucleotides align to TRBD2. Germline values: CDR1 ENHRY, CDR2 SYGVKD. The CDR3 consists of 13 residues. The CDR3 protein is CAASGGGTDTQYF. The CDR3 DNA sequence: TGTGCGGCTAGCGGGGGGGGCACAGATACGCAGTATTTT.

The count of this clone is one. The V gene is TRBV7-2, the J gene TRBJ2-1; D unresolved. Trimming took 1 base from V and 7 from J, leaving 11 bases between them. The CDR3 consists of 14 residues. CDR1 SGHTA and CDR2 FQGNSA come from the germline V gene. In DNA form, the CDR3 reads TGTGCCAGCAGCTTAGAGAGCTCTGCAAATGAGCAGTTCTTC. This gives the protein CASSLESSANEQFF.

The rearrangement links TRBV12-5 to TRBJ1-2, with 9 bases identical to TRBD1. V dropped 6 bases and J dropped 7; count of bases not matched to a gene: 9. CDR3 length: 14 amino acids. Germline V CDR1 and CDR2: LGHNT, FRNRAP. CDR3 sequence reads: CASGRPGQGFGYTF. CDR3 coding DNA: TGTGCTAGTGGCCGACCGGGACAGGGATTTGGCTACACCTTC.

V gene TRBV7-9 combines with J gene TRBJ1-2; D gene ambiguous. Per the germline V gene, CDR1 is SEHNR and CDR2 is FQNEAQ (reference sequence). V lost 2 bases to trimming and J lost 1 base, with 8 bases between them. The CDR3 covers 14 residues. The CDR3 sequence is CASSLPQVNYGYTF. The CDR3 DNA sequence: TGTGCCAGCAGCTTACCCCAGGTTAACTATGGCTACACCTTC.

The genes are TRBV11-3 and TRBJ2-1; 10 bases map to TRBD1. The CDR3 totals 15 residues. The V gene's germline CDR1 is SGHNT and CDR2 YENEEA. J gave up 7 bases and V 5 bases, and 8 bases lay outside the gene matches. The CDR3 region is CASSTEGQGTNEQFF. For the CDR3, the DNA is TGTGCCAGCAGCACCGAGGGACAGGGGACGAATGAGCAGTTCTTC.

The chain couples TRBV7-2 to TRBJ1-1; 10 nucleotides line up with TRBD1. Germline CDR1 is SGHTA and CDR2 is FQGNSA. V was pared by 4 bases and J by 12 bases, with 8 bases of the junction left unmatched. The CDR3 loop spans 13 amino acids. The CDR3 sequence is CASSYGTGAGSFF. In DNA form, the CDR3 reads TGTGCCAGCAGCTACGGGACAGGGGCCGGATCTTTCTTT.

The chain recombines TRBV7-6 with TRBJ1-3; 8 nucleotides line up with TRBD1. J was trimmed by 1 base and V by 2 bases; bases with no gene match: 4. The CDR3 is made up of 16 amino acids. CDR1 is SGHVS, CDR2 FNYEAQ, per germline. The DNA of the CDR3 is TGTGCCAGCAGCTTAATCGGACAGGGTTCTGGAAACACCATATATTTT. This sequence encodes CASSLIGQGSGNTIYF.

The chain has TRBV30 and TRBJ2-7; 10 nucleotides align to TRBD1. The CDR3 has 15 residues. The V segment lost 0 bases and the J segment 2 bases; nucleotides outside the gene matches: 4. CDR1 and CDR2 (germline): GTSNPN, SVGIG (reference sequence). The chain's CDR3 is CAWSVPGTGAYEQYF. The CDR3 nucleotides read TGTGCCTGGAGTGTACCGGGGACAGGGGCCTACGAGCAGTACTTC.

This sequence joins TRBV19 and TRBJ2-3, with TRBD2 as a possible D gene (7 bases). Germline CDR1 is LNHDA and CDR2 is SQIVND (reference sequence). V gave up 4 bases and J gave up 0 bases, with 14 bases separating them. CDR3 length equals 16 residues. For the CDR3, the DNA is TGTGCCAGTAGTAAAACAGGGAGGGTAAGCACAGATACGCAGTATTTT. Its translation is CASSKTGRVSTDTQYF.

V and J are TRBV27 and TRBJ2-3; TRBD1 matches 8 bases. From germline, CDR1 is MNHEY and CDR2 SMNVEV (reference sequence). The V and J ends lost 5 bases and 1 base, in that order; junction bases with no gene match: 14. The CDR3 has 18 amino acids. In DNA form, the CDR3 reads TGTGCCAGCAGTCCCGTTCTAACGGACAGGGCGGGCACAGATACGCAGTATTTT. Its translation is CASSPVLTDRAGTDTQYF.

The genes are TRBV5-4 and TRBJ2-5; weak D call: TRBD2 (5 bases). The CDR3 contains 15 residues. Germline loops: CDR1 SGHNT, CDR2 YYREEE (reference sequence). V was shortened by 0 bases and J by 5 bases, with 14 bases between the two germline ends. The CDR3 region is CASSLAAERGETQYF. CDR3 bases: TGTGCCAGCAGCTTGGCGGCTGAGAGAGGGGAGACCCAGTACTTC. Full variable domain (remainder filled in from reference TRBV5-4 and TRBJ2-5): ETGVTQSPTHLIKTRGQQVTLRCSSQSGHNTVSWYQQALGQGPQFIFQYYREEENGRGNFPPRFSGLQFPNYSSELNVNALELDDSALYLCASSLAAERGETQYFGPGTRLLVL.

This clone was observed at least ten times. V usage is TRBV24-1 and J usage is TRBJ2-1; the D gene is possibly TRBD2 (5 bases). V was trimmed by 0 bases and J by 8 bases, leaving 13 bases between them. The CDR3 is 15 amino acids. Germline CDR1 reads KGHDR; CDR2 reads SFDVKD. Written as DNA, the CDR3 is TGTGCCACCAGTGATTTGCGGGCTAGCATCGATGAGCAGTTCTTC. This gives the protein CATSDLRASIDEQFF.